This T cell receptor beta chain was captured in a study of blood T cell repertoires in COVID-19. Study-level information: Material from acute and convalescent COVID-19 was sourced from the United States, Italy and Spain. T cells, B-cell-depleted T cells, or PBMCs provided the cDNA or gDNA that served as material.

The length of the CDR3 is 14 residues. Trimming pared 2 bases from V and 0 bases from J, leaving 9 bases between. CDR1 SGHNT and CDR2 YYREEE come from the germline V gene (reference sequence). Profiled with immunoSEQ multiplex PCR; TCRdb holds only in-frame clones, not every one. The sample carries roughly 390,000 clones, approximately 81% recorded once. The rearrangement links TRBV5-4 to TRBJ2-7, with D unresolved. This TCR came from a woman under 30 with acute or convalescent COVID-19. Sequencing was performed on peripheral blood. The CDR3 region is CASSLDKSSYEQYF. The CDR3 DNA reads TGTGCCAGCAGCTTAGACAAGAGCTCCTACGAGCAGTACTTC.